Detailed here is one T cell receptor (beta chain). These data belong to a study of T cells expressing NK-cell markers. Study in general: Seven sequenced donors out of eight were HCMV-seropositive, one seronegative.

The V gene's germline CDR1 is LGHDT and CDR2 YNNKEL (reference sequence). The CDR3 is 13 amino acids. Libraries used 5'RACE template switching adding universal primer site and UMIs. TCRdb reanalyzed the 5' RACE reads, giving one entry per CDR3 protein sequence and no DNA. The table counts about 410,000 distinct CDR3 sequences; around 10% lies in the top ten. The rearrangement links TRBV3-1 to TRBJ2-5. This receptor was identified in a woman between 50 and 59 years old in good health. Sequencing used blood T cells: a sorted CD56 or NKG2C T cell subset, CD4+ or CD8+ T cells, or bulk PBMC T cells (not recorded which). This CDR3 is CASSQELVGTQYF.